These 18 T cell receptor beta chains share one sample of origin, sequenced in a study of blood T cell repertoires in COVID-19 (TCRdb year 2020). Library method: the immunoSEQ multiplex PCR assay. TCRdb took over this immuneACCESS table, retaining in-frame rearrangements with V and J assigned. Such tables are incomplete; in checked studies, under half of the missing clones stem from an unresolved V gene, and the remainder is unexplained. The sample records tens of thousands of clones, about 92% of which are singletons. The top ten clonotypes cover roughly 2.3% of the sample. Sequencing was carried out using peripheral blood. These receptors came from a man aged 45-65 years with acute or convalescent COVID-19.

The chain recombines TRBV30 with TRBJ1-2; possible D gene TRBD1, 6 bases. Germline CDR1 and CDR2: GTSNPN and SVGIG (reference sequence). The CDR3 consists of 14 residues. Trimming left V 7 bases short and J 9 bases short, with 24 bases between. CDR3 residues: CAFMTDSSQWRYTF. As DNA, the CDR3 is TGTGCCTTCATGACGGACAGTTCTCAATGGCGCTACACCTTC. Full variable domain (remainder filled in from reference TRBV30 and TRBJ1-2): SQTIHQWPATLVQPVGSPLSLECTVEGTSNPNLYWYRQAAGRGLQLLFYSVGIGQISSEVPQNLSASRPQDRQFILSSKKLLLSDSGFYLCAFMTDSSQWRYTFGSGTRLTVV.

The chain has TRBV3-1 (or the pseudogene TRBV3-2) and TRBJ2-7; 8 positions match TRBD2. Unmatched junction bases numbered 14, after V lost 2 bases and J lost 5 bases. Per germline, CDR1 LGHDT and CDR2 YNNKEL (reference sequence). The CDR3 runs to 17 residues. The CDR3 sequence is CASSQTYLGAGVDEQYF. CDR3 nucleotides: TGTGCCAGCAGCCAAACCTATTTAGGAGCGGGAGTCGACGAGCAGTACTTC.

The rearrangement uses TRBV6-2 or TRBV6-3 and TRBJ2-2; TRBD1 agrees at 9 bases. This CDR3 region has 16 residues. V was pared by 6 bases and J by 4 bases, with 9 bases of the junction left unmatched. The germline V gene encodes CDR1 MNHEY and CDR2 SVGEGT. The CDR3 is CASSPYRGRGTGELFF. The CDR3 DNA follows: TGTGCCAGCAGCCCATACAGGGGGCGCGGCACCGGGGAGCTGTTTTTT.

This clone appeared a few times. The chain couples TRBV28 to TRBJ1-1; a weak D match, TRBD1 (6 bases). This CDR3 contains 15 residues. V was shortened by 2 bases and J by 0 bases, with 10 bases between the two germline ends. CDR1 is MDHEN and CDR2 is SYDVKM in the germline V gene. In nucleotides, the CDR3 is TGTGCCAGCAGTTTAATTGACAGGTTGAACACTGAAGCTTTCTTT. Translation: CASSLIDRLNTEAFF.

V is TRBV19 and J is TRBJ1-2; D is ambiguous. The CDR3 extends over 10 amino acids. Trimming stripped 5 bases from V and 12 bases from J, with 10 bases between. Germline V gene data show CDR1 as LNHDA and CDR2 as SQIVND (reference sequence). The CDR3 region has the DNA TGTGCCAGTAGTGGACTTCTCCACACCTTC. Its protein is CASSGLLHTF.

The J gene is TRBJ2-7, the V gene TRBV25-1; TRBD1 aligns across 9 bases. The CDR3 length is 15 residues. Germline trimming cut 2 bases from V and 2 bases from J; bases unmatched to any gene: 4. Germline values: CDR1 MGHDK, CDR2 SYGVNS. The CDR3 loop reads CASSERGDRAYEQYF. CDR3 in DNA: TGTGCCAGCAGTGAAAGGGGGGACAGGGCCTACGAGCAGTACTTC.

This chain uses TRBV11-3 with TRBJ2-3, with 8 bases identical to TRBD2. CDR3 size: 16 residues. After removal of 5 bases from V and 1 base from J, the junction contained 8 bases not matched to a gene. The germline CDR1 and CDR2 sequences are SGHNT and YENEEA. In nucleotides, the CDR3 is TGTGCCAGCAGCCCTGAAGCGGGAGACGGCACAGATACGCAGTATTTT. It translates to CASSPEAGDGTDTQYF.

This sequence joins TRBV10-3 and TRBJ1-1; TRBD1 aligns across 7 bases. V was clipped by 10 bases and J by 2 bases; unmatched bases: 7. The CDR3 length is 13 residues. Germline-derived CDR1 and CDR2 are ENHRY and SYGVKD. The CDR3 DNA reads as TGTGCCACCGCGGGACAGAGTAACACTGAAGCTTTCTTT. Translation: CATAGQSNTEAFF.

The V and J genes are TRBV3-1 (or the pseudogene TRBV3-2) and TRBJ1-1; no definite D call. Between the trimmed V and J ends, which lost 1 base and 4 bases, there was a span of 13 bases. The CDR3 totals 15 residues. In germline, CDR1 is LGHDT, CDR2 YNNKEL (reference sequence). The CDR3 is CASSQVRRLLTEAFF. CDR3 nucleotide sequence: TGTGCCAGCAGCCAAGTGCGGCGGCTACTCACTGAAGCTTTCTTT.

The rearrangement links TRBV3-1 (or the pseudogene TRBV3-2) to TRBJ2-7, with TRBD2 matching 8 bases. CDR1 and CDR2 (germline): LGHDT, YNNKEL (reference sequence). Trimming at V came to 3 bases and at J to 7 bases, leaving 8 bases not matched to a gene. The CDR3 length is 14 residues. The DNA for the CDR3 is TGTGCCAGCAGCCAGGGTAGCGGGACCCGGGAGCAGTACTTC. Its protein is CASSQGSGTREQYF.

The CDR3 is CASSSSGTNYGYTF. Written as DNA, the CDR3 is TGTGCCAGCAGCTCTTCCGGGACTAACTATGGCTACACCTTC. The genes are TRBV7-9 and TRBJ1-2; no firm D call. Trimming took 4 bases from V and 0 from J, leaving 9 bases between them. CDR3 size: 14 residues. The germline CDR1 and CDR2 sequences are SEHNR and FQNEAQ (reference sequence).

This chain joins TRBV7-6 and TRBJ2-5; TRBD1 aligns across 9 bases. This CDR3 contains 16 residues. Per germline, CDR1 SGHVS and CDR2 FNYEAQ. Trimming removed 1 base from V and 2 bases from J; junction bases left unmatched: 5. The CDR3: CASSLGDRERQETQYF. DNA of the CDR3: TGTGCCAGCAGCTTAGGGGACAGGGAGAGACAAGAGACCCAGTACTTC.

This clone has just one count. This chain connects TRBV11-2 to TRBJ2-3; 10 nucleotides align to TRBD2. The CDR3 covers 13 residues. The V and J ends lost 2 bases and 7 bases, in that order; junction bases with no gene match: 0. Germline V lookup: CDR1 SGHAT, CDR2 FQNNGV. CDR3 sequence reads: CASSLTSGNTQYF. The CDR3 nucleotides read TGTGCCAGCAGCTTAACTAGCGGGAATACGCAGTATTTT.

This clone was seen a single time. The rearrangement uses TRBV19 and TRBJ1-5; the D gene is possibly TRBD1 (5 bases). CDR1 LNHDA and CDR2 SQIVND come from the germline V gene (reference sequence). Trimming cost V 8 bases and J 7 bases, with 9 bases left between them. This CDR3 region has 11 residues. This CDR3 reads CASSQGQPQHF. CDR3 nucleotide sequence: TGTGCCAGTTCCCAGGGACAGCCCCAGCATTTT. The full variable domain, its missing parts supplied by reference TRBV19 and TRBJ1-5, is DGGITQSPKYLFRKEGQNVTLSCEQNLNHDAMYWYRQDPGQGLRLIYYSQIVNDFQKGDIAEGYSVSREKKESFPLTVTSAQKNPTAFYLCASSQGQPQHFGDGTRLSIL.

V and J are TRBV25-1 and TRBJ1-1, with 7 bases lining up with TRBD1. V shed 6 bases and J 5 bases; nucleotides not matched to a gene: 9. This CDR3 comprises 14 residues. Germline V gives CDR1 MGHDK, CDR2 SYGVNS. CDR3 sequence: CASRIGQGDTEAFF. The CDR3 DNA reads TGTGCCAGCAGAATCGGGCAGGGGGATACTGAAGCTTTCTTT.

This clone showed up just a few times. The chain recombines TRBV11-3 with TRBJ2-2; 8 nucleotides align to TRBD1. Trimming at V came to 10 bases and at J to 7 bases, leaving 11 bases not matched to a gene. There are 14 residues in the CDR3. The germline V gene encodes CDR1 SGHNT and CDR2 YENEEA. CDR3 sequence: CATQKSGGGGELFF. The CDR3 DNA reads as TGTGCCACCCAAAAATCAGGGGGCGGCGGGGAGCTGTTTTTT.

This chain connects TRBV6-2 or TRBV6-3 to TRBJ2-3; 7 bases map to TRBD2. This CDR3 is built from 15 residues. J was trimmed by 2 bases and V by 5 bases; bases with no gene match: 7. Germline CDR1 is MNHEY and CDR2 is SVGEGT. Written as DNA, the CDR3 is TGTGCCAGCAGTCACCCGACTAGCACCACAGATACGCAGTATTTT. Translating gives CASSHPTSTTDTQYF.

This clone was detected once. The chain employs TRBV7-9 and TRBJ1-2; perhaps TRBD1 as D (5 bases). The germline V gene encodes CDR1 SEHNR and CDR2 FQNEAQ (reference sequence). V lost 3 bases and J 8 bases, leaving 10 bases between the germline ends. CDR3 length equals 12 residues. CDR3 nucleotides: TGTGCCAGCAGCTTCGAAGGGGCCGGCTACACCTTC. Protein product: CASSFEGAGYTF.